The text below deals with one T cell receptor beta chain. Using immunoSEQ multiplex PCR, the repertoire was profiled, and TCRdb retains in-frame clones only, with some absent. The table records 150,000 or so clones, around 88% of them present only once. The sample belongs to a study of cytomegalovirus exposure and HLA in healthy donors. About the research overall: Later, an analysis reported that the 95 to 150 validation repertoires had used the same platform as the approximately 600 first-cohort repertoires.

V was pared by 5 bases and J by 2 bases, with 12 bases between. CDR3 length: 14 residues. Germline V lookup: CDR1 SGHAT, CDR2 FQNNGV. The TCR was taken from a man between 18 and 29 years old in good health and CMV-seropositive. Sequencing was carried out using PBMCs. The rearrangement links TRBV11-2 to TRBJ1-1; weak D call: TRBD1 (6 bases). CDR3 loop: CASSTRTANTEAFF. The CDR3 DNA reads as TGTGCCAGCAGCACCAGGACAGCTAACACTGAAGCTTTCTTT.